This T cell receptor beta chain was sequenced for a study of blood T cell repertoires in COVID-19 (TCRdb year 2020). For the wider study: Samples from collaborators originated in the United States, Italy and Spain and spanned both the acute and convalescent phases of COVID-19. The prospective study material was composed of cDNA or gDNA derived from T cells, B-cell-depleted T cells, or PBMCs. Subjects who had been exposed to COVID-19, were actively infected with it, or had recovered from it provided the deeply sampled blood TCRbeta repertoires that made up the dataset. The repertoires were released in a freely available public database meant as a resource for research on the immune response to SARS-CoV-2. The samples were drawn from the first 160 participants of the ongoing ImmuneRACE study and from roughly 1,300 subjects provided by 6 global collaborators. The sample metadata nearly always contained a de-identified subject ID, COVID-19 status, age in years and sex. Where available, HLA class I and class II types were obtained from metadata supplied by the sample provider rather than from assay-based typing. On the study overall, not on this receptor specifically: Clinical and demographic metadata were provided uncurated, with the amount varying by source and participant.

Collaborating institutions collected whole blood in K2EDTA tubes following their own protocols. Collaborator samples were shipped for TCRbeta analysis as frozen whole blood, isolated PBMCs, or DNA extracted from either sample type. In the case of this clone: Its recognized antigen is unknown. The record has no base qualities; no much larger clone is one base away.

V and J are trimmed by 5 bases and 1 base, and the gene matches miss 6 bases of the junction. The cysteine opens and the phenylalanine closes a CDR3 of 16 amino acids. Just the 48-base CDR3 DNA is kept, in frame starting at base 1. CDR1 and CDR2 are read off the germline V gene (reference sequence) as SEHNR and FQNEAQ. The immunoSEQ Assay, a bias-controlled multiplex PCR, was used to amplify TCRbeta CDR3 regions from genomic DNA. The paper's processing steps were these. Within the assay, amplification of reference gene primers was used to estimate how many nucleated cells each sample contained. Sequence reads were collapsed and filtered to measure the absolute abundance of every unique TCRbeta CDR3 rearrangement. Productive Simpson clonality was computed per sample as the square root of Simpson's diversity index over productive rearrangements. TCRdb stores this immuneACCESS table with in-frame sequences only. Part of the clones is absent; in the studies checked, under half of the shortfall reflects unresolved V genes, and no reason is known for the rest. V and J calls and clone size follow that table, whereas D and trimming were derived from the DNA. For this sample the table gives approximately 92,000 clones, of which about two thirds were detected only once. Together, the top ten hold roughly 25% of the sample.

This receptor was identified in a woman aged 55-75 years in a cohort sampled during active or convalescent COVID-19. This chain is built from TRBV7-9 and TRBJ2-5, with 11 bases aligning to TRBD1. The specimen sequenced was peripheral blood. The DNA reads TGTGCCAGCAGCCGCGGGACAGGGGGAATCCAAGAGACCCAGTACTTC. The encoded protein is CASSRGTGGIQETQYF.